The sample holds many counts of the clone carrying this T cell receptor beta chain. The sample is drawn from a study of T-cell reconstitution after alpha-beta-depleted transplantation in children. The V gene lost 0 bases and the J gene lost 2 bases, with 13 bases spanning the gap. CDR1 is SGDLS, CDR2 YYNGEE, per germline. The CDR3 totals 16 residues. During its preparation, the TCRbeta library received unique molecular identifiers. TCRdb itself ran the PCR reads through MiXCR, one entry per CDR3 protein. The sample has a few hundred thousand distinct CDR3 sequences; approximately 6.3% are singletons. Here the sequenced sample was PBMCs, taken before TCRalphabeta/CD19-depleted stem cell transplant. This sequence originates from a boy between 2 and 10 years old with acute lymphoblastic leukemia, due to receive a stem cell transplant. The rearrangement joins TRBV9 to TRBJ2-3, with a tentative D call TRBD2 (6 bases). The DNA of the CDR3 is TGTGCCAGCAGCGTAGAGGGAGGAAGCACCACAGATACGCAGTATTTT. The encoded protein is CASSVEGGSTTDTQYF.